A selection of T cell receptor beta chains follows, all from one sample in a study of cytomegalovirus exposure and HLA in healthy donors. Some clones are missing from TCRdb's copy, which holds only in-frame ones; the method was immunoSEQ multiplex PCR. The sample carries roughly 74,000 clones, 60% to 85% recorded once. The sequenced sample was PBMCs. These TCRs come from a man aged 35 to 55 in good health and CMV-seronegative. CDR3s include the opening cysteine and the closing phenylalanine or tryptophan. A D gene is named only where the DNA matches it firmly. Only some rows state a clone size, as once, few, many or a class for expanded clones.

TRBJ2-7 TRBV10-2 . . CASSGRQSGGPYEQYF TGCGCCAGCAGTGGTCGACAGTCTGGTGGGCCCTACGAGCAGTACTTC
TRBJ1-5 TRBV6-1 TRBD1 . CASSEARDRGFHQPQHF TGTGCCAGCAGTGAAGCGCGAGACAGGGGTTTCCATCAGCCCCAGCATTTT
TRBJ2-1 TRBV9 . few CASSVVSGGSAEYNEQFF TGTGCCAGCAGCGTAGTATCAGGGGGGAGCGCAGAATACAATGAGCAGTTCTTC
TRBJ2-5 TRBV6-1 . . CASVKTSNPRETQYF TGTGCCAGCGTTAAGACTAGTAACCCTAGGGAGACCCAGTACTTC
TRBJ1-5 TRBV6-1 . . CASSDGGGRQPQHF TGTGCCAGCAGTGATGGGGGGGGCAGGCAGCCCCAGCATTTT
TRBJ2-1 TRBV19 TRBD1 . CASSSLTGQSYNEQFF TGTGCCAGTAGTTCCCTGACAGGGCAATCCTACAATGAGCAGTTCTTC
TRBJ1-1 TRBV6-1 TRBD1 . CASSGTVTEAFF TGTGCCAGCAGCGGGACAGTAACTGAAGCTTTCTTT
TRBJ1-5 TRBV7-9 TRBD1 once CASSLARQGSSNQPQHF TGTGCCAGCAGCTTAGCAAGACAGGGGTCGAGCAATCAGCCCCAGCATTTT
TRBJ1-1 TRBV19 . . CASSIIGAQAGTPEAFF TGTGCCAGTAGTATCATAGGGGCACAGGCCGGAACACCTGAAGCTTTCTTT
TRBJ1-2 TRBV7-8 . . CASSRSRTVGVYGYTF TGTGCCAGCAGCCGAAGTAGGACAGTAGGTGTCTATGGCTACACCTTC
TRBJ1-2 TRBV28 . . CASSLSSGTWPLGNGYTF TGTGCCAGCAGTTTATCTTCCGGGACATGGCCCCTGGGGAATGGCTACACCTTC
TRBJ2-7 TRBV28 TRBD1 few CASGFFRTGGRSSYEQYF TGTGCCAGCGGATTCTTCCGGACAGGGGGAAGGAGCTCCTACGAGCAGTACTTC
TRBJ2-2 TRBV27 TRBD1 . CASRRTGSTGELFF TGTGCCAGCAGGCGGACAGGGAGCACCGGGGAGCTGTTTTTT
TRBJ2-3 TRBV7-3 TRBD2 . CASSFGGSADTQYF TGTGCCAGCAGCTTTGGCGGGAGCGCAGATACGCAGTATTTT
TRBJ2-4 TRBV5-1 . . CASSWTSGQIAKNIQYF TGCGCCAGCAGCTGGACGTCGGGACAAATAGCCAAAAACATTCAGTACTTC
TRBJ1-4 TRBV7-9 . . CASSLAWTVVGEKLFF TGTGCCAGCAGCTTAGCGTGGACAGTGGTTGGTGAAAAACTGTTTTTT
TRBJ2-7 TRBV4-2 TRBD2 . CASSQDRAAGGTYEQYF TGTGCCAGCAGCCAAGATCGGGCGGCGGGAGGTACCTACGAGCAGTACTTC
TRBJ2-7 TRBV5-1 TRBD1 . CASSPGQGANEQYF TGCGCCAGCAGCCCCGGACAGGGGGCAAACGAGCAGTACTTC
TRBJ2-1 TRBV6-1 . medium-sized CASSVQEHNEQFF TGTGCCAGCAGTGTTCAGGAACACAATGAGCAGTTCTTC
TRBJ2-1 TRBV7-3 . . CASSLQPSGVRFF TGTGCCAGCAGCTTACAACCCAGCGGCGTAAGGTTCTTC
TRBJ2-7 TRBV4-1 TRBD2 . CASSQEASGTSYEQYF TGCGCCAGCAGCCAAGAAGCTAGCGGGACCTCCTACGAGCAGTACTTC
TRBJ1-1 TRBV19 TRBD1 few CASRFGTGDMNTEAFF TGTGCCAGTAGGTTCGGGACAGGGGACATGAACACTGAAGCTTTCTTT
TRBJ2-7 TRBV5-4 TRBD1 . CASSLGQGASYEQYF TGTGCCAGCAGCTTGGGACAGGGGGCTTCGTACGAGCAGTACTTC
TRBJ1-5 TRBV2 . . CASSQTGQPQHF TGTGCCAGCAGTCAGACGGGTCAGCCCCAGCATTTT
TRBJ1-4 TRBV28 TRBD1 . CASSAWTGKSPTNEKLFF TGTGCCAGCAGTGCCTGGACAGGGAAGAGCCCAACTAATGAAAAACTGTTTTTT
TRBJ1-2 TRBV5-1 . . CASSLFGEQGYTF TGCGCCAGCAGCTTGTTCGGGGAACAAGGCTACACCTTC
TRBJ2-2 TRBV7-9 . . CASSLNSGNTGELFF TGTGCCAGCAGCTTGAATAGCGGGAACACCGGGGAGCTGTTTTTT
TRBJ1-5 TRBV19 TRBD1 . CASSRTGELVGQPQHF TGTGCCAGTTCCCGGACAGGTGAATTGGTGGGTCAGCCCCAGCATTTT
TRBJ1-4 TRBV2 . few CASSPTGSFGKLFF TGTGCCAGCAGCCCGACAGGAAGTTTCGGAAAACTGTTTTTT
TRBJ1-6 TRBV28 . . CASEPSPGDSPLHF TGTGCCAGCGAACCTTCGCCAGGGGACTCACCCCTCCACTTT
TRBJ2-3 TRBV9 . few CASKGSTGLTDTQYF TGTGCCAGCAAAGGTTCAACGGGATTAACAGATACGCAGTATTTT
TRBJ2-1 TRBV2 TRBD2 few CASSESVTSGYNEQFF TGTGCCAGCAGTGAAAGTGTGACTAGCGGCTACAATGAGCAGTTCTTC
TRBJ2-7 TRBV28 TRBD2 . CASSLTASGNYEQYF TGTGCCAGCAGTTTAACGGCTAGCGGGAACTACGAGCAGTACTTC
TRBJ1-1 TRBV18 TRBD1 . CASFSDRANTEAFF TGTGCCAGCTTCTCTGACAGGGCGAACACTGAAGCTTTCTTT
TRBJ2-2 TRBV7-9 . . CASSLAGGSTGELFF TGTGCCAGCAGCTTAGCAGGGGGAAGCACCGGGGAGCTGTTTTTT
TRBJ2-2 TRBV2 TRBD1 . CASSPGQGEGELFF TGTGCCAGCAGTCCGGGACAGGGTGAGGGGGAGCTGTTTTTT
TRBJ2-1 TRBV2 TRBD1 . CASSGGGGWYEQFF TGTGCCAGCAGTGGAGGGGGCGGATGGTATGAGCAGTTCTTC
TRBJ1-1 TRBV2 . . CASSGEDSTEAFF TGTGCCAGCAGTGGAGAGGACAGCACTGAAGCTTTCTTT
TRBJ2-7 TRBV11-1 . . CASTNPGLLGKYEQYF TGTGCCAGCACCAACCCGGGACTCCTGGGCAAGTACGAGCAGTACTTC
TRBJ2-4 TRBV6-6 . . CASSWDSEAKNIQYF TGTGCCAGCAGTTGGGACTCGGAAGCCAAAAACATTCAGTACTTC
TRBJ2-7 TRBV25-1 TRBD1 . CASSVTGTGVYEQYF TGTGCCAGCAGTGTAACCGGGACAGGGGTGTACGAGCAGTACTTC
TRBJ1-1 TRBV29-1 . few CSVPGNTEAFF TGCAGCGTTCCAGGAAACACTGAAGCTTTCTTT
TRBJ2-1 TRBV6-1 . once CASSEYQVTYNEQFF TGTGCCAGCAGTGAGTACCAGGTGACCTACAATGAGCAGTTCTTC
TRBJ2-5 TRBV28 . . CASKLGHLGTQYF TGTGCCAGCAAGCTCGGCCACCTAGGGACCCAGTACTTC
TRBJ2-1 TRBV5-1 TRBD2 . CASSLAETSRDEQFF TGCGCCAGCAGCTTGGCCGAGACTAGCAGAGATGAGCAGTTCTTC
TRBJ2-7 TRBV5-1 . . CASREGDSLYEQYF TGCGCCAGCCGGGAGGGGGACAGCCTCTACGAGCAGTACTTC
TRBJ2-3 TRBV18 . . CASSRTKRQDTQYF TGTGCCAGCTCACGAACCAAGCGGCAAGATACGCAGTATTTT
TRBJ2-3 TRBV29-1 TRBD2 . CSGQRTSGPSSTDTQYF TGCAGCGGACAACGAACTAGCGGACCCTCTAGCACAGATACGCAGTATTTT
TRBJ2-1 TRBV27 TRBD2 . CASSLRAGGNEQFF TGTGCCAGCAGTTTAAGGGCGGGAGGCAATGAGCAGTTCTTC
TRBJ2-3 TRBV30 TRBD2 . CAWSVGRAGGVADTQYF TGTGCCTGGAGTGTAGGTCGAGCGGGAGGCGTTGCAGATACGCAGTATTTT
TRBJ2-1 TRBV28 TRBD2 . CASSATGQGRLAGVRYNEQFF TGTGCCAGCAGTGCAACTGGACAGGGCCGACTAGCGGGAGTCCGGTACAATGAGCAGTTCTTC
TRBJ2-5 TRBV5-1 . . CASSVAPGVGETQYF TGCGCCAGCAGTGTAGCCCCAGGGGTCGGGGAGACCCAGTACTTC
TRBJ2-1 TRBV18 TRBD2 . CASSQSQGGPDNEQFF TGTGCCAGCTCCCAATCCCAGGGAGGGCCCGACAATGAGCAGTTCTTC
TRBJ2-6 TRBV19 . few CASSRGPGANVLTF TGTGCCAGTAGTCGAGGGCCCGGGGCCAACGTCCTGACTTTC
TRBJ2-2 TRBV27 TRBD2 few CASSLSLSGLAGGSTGELFF TGTGCCAGCAGTTTATCTCTTTCGGGACTAGCGGGAGGGAGCACCGGGGAGCTGTTTTTT
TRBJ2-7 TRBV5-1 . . CASSLARAGKPYEQYF TGCGCCAGCAGCTTGGCCCGGGCAGGGAAGCCCTACGAGCAGTACTTC
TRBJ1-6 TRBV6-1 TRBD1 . CASSEARTGGNSPLHF TGTGCCAGCAGTGAAGCACGGACAGGGGGTAATTCACCCCTCCACTTT
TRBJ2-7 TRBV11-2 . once CASSNRDIYEQYF TGTGCCAGCAGCAACCGGGACATCTACGAGCAGTACTTC